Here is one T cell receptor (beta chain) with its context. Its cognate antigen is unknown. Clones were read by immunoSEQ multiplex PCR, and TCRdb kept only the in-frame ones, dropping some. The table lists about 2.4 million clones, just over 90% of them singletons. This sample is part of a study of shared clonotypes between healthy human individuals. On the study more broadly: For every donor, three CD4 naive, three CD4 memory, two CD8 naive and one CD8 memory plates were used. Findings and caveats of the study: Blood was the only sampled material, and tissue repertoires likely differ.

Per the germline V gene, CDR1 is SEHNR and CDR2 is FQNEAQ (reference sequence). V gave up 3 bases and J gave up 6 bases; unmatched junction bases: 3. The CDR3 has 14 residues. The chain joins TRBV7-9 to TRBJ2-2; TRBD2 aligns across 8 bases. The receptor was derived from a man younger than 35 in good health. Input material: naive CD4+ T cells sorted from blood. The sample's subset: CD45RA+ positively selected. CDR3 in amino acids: CASSFSGDPGELFF. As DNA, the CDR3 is TGTGCCAGCAGCTTTAGCGGGGACCCCGGGGAGCTGTTTTTT.